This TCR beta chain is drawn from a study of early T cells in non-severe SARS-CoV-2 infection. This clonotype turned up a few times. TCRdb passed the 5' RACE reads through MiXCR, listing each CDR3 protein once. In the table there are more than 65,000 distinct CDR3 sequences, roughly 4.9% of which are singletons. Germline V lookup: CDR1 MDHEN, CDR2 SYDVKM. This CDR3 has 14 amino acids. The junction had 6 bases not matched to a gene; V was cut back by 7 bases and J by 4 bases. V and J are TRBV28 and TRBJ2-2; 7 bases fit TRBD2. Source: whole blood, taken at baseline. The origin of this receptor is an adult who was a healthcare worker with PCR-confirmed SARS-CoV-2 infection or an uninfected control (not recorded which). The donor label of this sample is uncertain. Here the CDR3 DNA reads TGTGCCAGCATGAGCCCGGGAGGCACCGGGGAGCTGTTTTTT. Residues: CASMSPGGTGELFF.